These 8 T cell receptor beta chains came from one sample sequenced in a study of OX40 agonist ivuxolimab in advanced cancers. Only in-frame clones appear in the TCRdb table, and some are missing; sequencing was by immunoSEQ multiplex PCR. Of about 48,000 clones listed, 80% to 90% are singletons. Sequencing was performed on CD4+ or CD8+ T cells sorted from blood, taken in a trial of the OX40 agonist ivuxolimab. Source of these receptors: an adult with an advanced solid tumor such as melanoma, head and neck, liver or kidney cancer.

By sample fraction, this clone is medium-sized. The genes are TRBV9 and TRBJ2-2; D gene uncertain. There are 15 residues in the CDR3. CDR1 is SGDLS and CDR2 is YYNGEE in the germline V gene. V was trimmed by 0 bases and J by 2 bases, leaving 8 bases between them. The DNA for the CDR3 is TGTGCCAGCAGCGTAGCTCGGAGAAACACCGGGGAGCTGTTTTTT. This gives the protein CASSVARRNTGELFF.

The chain links TRBV19 to TRBJ1-5, with 10 bases that match TRBD1. CDR1 is LNHDA and CDR2 is SQIVND in the germline V gene (reference sequence). The CDR3 is made up of 16 amino acids. V lost 3 bases, J lost 5 bases, and 7 bases stayed unmatched. The CDR3 spells CASSIFVGQGDQPQHF. The CDR3 coding sequence is TGTGCCAGTAGTATCTTCGTTGGACAGGGGGATCAGCCCCAGCATTTT.

The rearrangement links TRBV5-1 to TRBJ2-7; 7 nucleotides match TRBD2. The CDR3 totals 14 residues. In germline, CDR1 is SGHRS, CDR2 YFSETQ. V was pared by 4 bases and J by 4 bases, with 8 bases of the junction left unmatched. In DNA, the CDR3 is TGCGCCAGCAGCCCTATAGCGGGCGCTTACGAGCAGTACTTC. The encoded protein is CASSPIAGAYEQYF.

The chain links TRBV7-9 to TRBJ1-1; TRBD1 might be the D (6 bases). Germline-derived CDR1 and CDR2 are SEHNR and FQNEAQ (reference sequence). Trimming took 1 base from V and 1 from J, leaving 10 bases between them. This CDR3 is built from 15 residues. DNA of the CDR3: TGTGCCAGCAGCTTAGGGGACACCCGGAACACTGAAGCTTTCTTT. Protein sequence: CASSLGDTRNTEAFF.

The V and J genes are TRBV19 and TRBJ2-3, with D uncertain. The CDR3 sequence is 13 residues long. The germline gives CDR1 LNHDA, CDR2 SQIVND (reference sequence). Trimming took off 4 bases at V and 4 bases at J, with 9 bases between the two ends. The CDR3: CASSKGNPDTQYF. CDR3 nucleotide sequence: TGTGCCAGTAGTAAAGGGAATCCAGATACGCAGTATTTT.

This clone showed up just a few times. Other DNA sequences in this specimen translate into the identical CDR3. The chain has TRBV7-9 and TRBJ1-2; a possible D gene is TRBD1 (5 bases). This CDR3 is built from 12 residues. The germline V gene has CDR1 SEHNR and CDR2 FQNEAQ (reference sequence). V shed 2 bases and J shed 6 bases, with 7 bases lying between them. CDR3 sequence (DNA): TGTGCCAGCAGCTTACAGGGAGATGGCTACACCTTC. Translating gives CASSLQGDGYTF.

The chain recombines TRBV5-1 with TRBJ2-3, with unresolved D. CDR1 SGHRS and CDR2 YFSETQ come from the germline V gene. The CDR3 covers 13 residues. Trimming took off 4 bases at V and 4 bases at J, with 10 bases between the two ends. CDR3 coding DNA: TGCGCCAGCAGCCGTTGGCTCGCAGATACGCAGTATTTT. Translating it yields CASSRWLADTQYF.

The gene calls are TRBV10-3 and TRBJ2-1; 12 nucleotides match TRBD2. After removal of 2 bases from V and 1 base from J, the junction contained 6 bases not matched to a gene. The CDR3 length is 18 residues. CDR1 and CDR2 from the germline V gene are ENHRY and SYGVKD. The CDR3 spells CAISERTSGRRSYNEQFF. CDR3 nucleotides: TGTGCCATCAGTGAGAGAACTAGCGGGAGGAGGTCCTACAATGAGCAGTTCTTC.